A single sample gave rise to the 19 T cell receptor beta chains below, sequenced in a study of post-analysis software for immune sequencing data. Study-wide results and limits: Among a few TRBV segments more frequent in patients than controls were TRBV5-6, TRBV5-1 and TRBV20-1.

The authors incorporated unique molecular identifiers into the TCR beta cDNA libraries. TCRdb analysed the PCR reads with MiXCR anew, one entry per CDR3 protein. The data contain approximately 250,000 distinct CDR3 sequences, about 40% of them singletons. Their cognate antigens are unknown. Sequences were obtained from blood. Every receptor here comes from a girl aged 5-17 years with multiple sclerosis.

This clonotype was found many times. The chain couples TRBV12-3 or TRBV12-4 to TRBJ1-5; D possibly corresponds to TRBD1 (5 bases). Trimming took off 6 bases at V and 7 bases at J, with 16 bases between the two ends. The CDR3 covers 14 residues. The CDR3 protein is CASSPQVQAQPQHF. CDR3 nucleotide sequence: TGTGCCAGCAGCCCCCAGGTACAGGCGCAGCCCCAGCATTTT.

Note on this clonotype: Given a much more abundant clone one base away, this may be a read error. CDR3 in amino acids: CASSQDELLKGNGQFF. The DNA for the CDR3 is TGTGCCAGCAGCCAAGACGAGCTCCTTAAGGGGAATGGGCAGTTCTTC. The V and J genes are TRBV14 and TRBJ2-1; TRBD1 might be the D (5 bases). CDR3 length: 16 amino acids. In germline, CDR1 is SGHDN, CDR2 FVKESK.

The chain combines TRBV7-2 with TRBJ1-4, with TRBD1 matching over 7 bases. The CDR3 totals 15 residues. J was trimmed by 1 base and V by 2 bases; bases with no gene match: 1. The V gene's germline CDR1 is SGHTA and CDR2 FQGNSA. CDR3 bases: TGTGCCAGCAGCTTATGGGACAGAACTAATGAAAAACTGTTTTTT. Translation: CASSLWDRTNEKLFF.

In regard to this clonotype: A read error may explain this, as a much larger clone is one base away. This chain links TRBV29-1 with TRBJ2-3, with TRBD1 matching over 7 bases. The trim removed 8 bases at V and 5 bases at J, leaving 13 bases unmatched. This CDR3 has 14 amino acids. Looked up from germline, CDR1 is SQVTM and CDR2 is ANQGSEA. CDR3 nucleotides: TGCAGCATTGGATCCGGGACAGTTTTAGATACGCAGTATTTT. Translation: CSIGSGTVLDTQYF.

V gene TRBV29-1 combines with J gene TRBJ1-1, with 7 bases lining up with TRBD1. Germline trimming cut 5 bases from V and 0 bases from J; bases unmatched to any gene: 6. This CDR3 is 14 amino acids long. Germline V CDR1 and CDR2: SQVTM, ANQGSEA. CDR3 region: CSVSVTGMNTEAFF. As DNA, the CDR3 is TGCAGCGTTTCCGTGACAGGGATGAACACTGAAGCTTTCTTT.

This clonotype has more than one count but fewer than ten. A much larger clone differs from this one at a single base, so this may be a read error. The chain couples TRBV20-1 to TRBJ2-5, with D perhaps matching TRBD2 (6 bases). Germline CDR1 and CDR2: DFQATT and SNEGSKA (reference sequence). V gave up 7 bases and J gave up 11 bases, with 26 bases separating them. This CDR3 contains 14 residues. The CDR3 coding sequence is TGCAGTGTCAGCCGGGACTTATACCTTCATGAGCAGTACTTC. This translates into CSVSRDLYLHEQYF.

This clonotype was detected many times. This chain's CDR3 is CASSSRGRGRTDTQYF. DNA of the CDR3: TGTGCCAGCAGCTCCAGAGGGCGGGGACGCACAGATACGCAGTATTTT. This chain links TRBV6-5 with TRBJ2-3, with D possibly being TRBD2 (6 bases). Germline values: CDR1 MNHEY, CDR2 SVGAGI. Trimming left V 6 bases short and J 1 base short, with 17 bases between. This CDR3 spans 16 amino acids.

The sample holds many counts of this clonotype. The rearrangement links TRBV27 to TRBJ1-4; 7 bases agree with TRBD1. The V and J ends lost 1 base and 3 bases, in that order; junction bases with no gene match: 2. This CDR3 has 15 amino acids. CDR1 MNHEY and CDR2 SMNVEV come from the germline V gene (reference sequence). CDR3 protein: CASSLFGTANEKLFF. CDR3 nucleotide sequence: TGTGCCAGCAGTTTATTTGGGACAGCTAATGAAAAACTGTTTTTT.

Comments on this clonotype: This sequence may be a read error, since a much larger clone differs from it by one base. This chain joins TRBV11-2 and TRBJ2-5; TRBD2 is a possible D gene (6 bases). Trimming removed 5 bases from V and 11 bases from J, with 21 bases in between. The CDR3 is made up of 14 amino acids. The germline CDR1 and CDR2 sequences are SGHAT and FQNNGV. The CDR3 nucleotides read TGTGCCAGCAGCATGGGGGGACTTAGCGTGAAGCAGTACTTC. The encoded protein is CASSMGGLSVKQYF.

The chain links TRBV18 to TRBJ2-5, with D unclear. V was shortened by 3 bases and J by 1 base, with 12 bases between the two germline ends. Germline V gives CDR1 KGHSH, CDR2 LQKENI. The CDR3 has 15 residues. CDR3 nucleotide sequence: TGTGCCAGCTCACCGAAGACCGGCGGCCAAGAGACCCAGTACTTC. It yields the protein CASSPKTGGQETQYF.

This clonotype was seen repeatedly, ten times or more. This sequence joins TRBV12-3 or TRBV12-4 and TRBJ2-5; maybe TRBD1 (5 bases). The CDR3 loop spans 14 amino acids. The V gene lost 5 bases and the J gene lost 1 base, with 11 bases spanning the gap. In nucleotides, the CDR3 is TGTGCCAGCAGTGCTGGCAGGGTCCAAGAGACCCAGTACTTC. Amino acids: CASSAGRVQETQYF.

This clonotype was counted once. The rearrangement uses TRBV6-6 and TRBJ2-1; TRBD2 matches 11 bases. Germline lookup yields CDR1 MNHNY and CDR2 SVGAGI (reference sequence). V was pared by 6 bases and J by 5 bases, with 9 bases of the junction left unmatched. CDR3 size: 16 residues. For the CDR3, the DNA is TGTGCCAGCAGAAACCCGATAGCGGGGGGGGACAATGAGCAGTTCTTC. Translating gives CASRNPIAGGDNEQFF.

This rearrangement joins TRBV5-1 to TRBJ1-1; 9 bases map to TRBD1. V shed 0 bases and J 6 bases; nucleotides not matched to a gene: 9. The length of the CDR3 is 16 residues. Germline lookup yields CDR1 SGHRS and CDR2 YFSETQ. The CDR3 reads CASSLVEGQGPAEAFF. CDR3 coding DNA: TGCGCCAGCAGCTTGGTTGAGGGACAGGGTCCGGCTGAAGCTTTCTTT.

This clonotype was counted ten times or more. V gene TRBV28 combines with J gene TRBJ2-3, with 9 nucleotides matching TRBD2. CDR3 length: 16 residues. V shed 3 bases, J shed 4 bases, and the junction held 8 bases outside the gene matches. The V gene's germline CDR1 is MDHEN and CDR2 SYDVKM. CDR3 DNA: TGTGCCAGCAGTTTGTTGCCTAGCGGGAACGCAGATACGCAGTATTTT. This translates into CASSLLPSGNADTQYF. Full variable domain (remainder filled in from reference TRBV28 and TRBJ2-3): DVKVTQSSRYLVKRTGEKVFLECVQDMDHENMFWYRQDPGLGLRLIYFSYDVKMKEKGDIPEGYSVSREKKERFSLILESASTNQTSMYLCASSLLPSGNADTQYFGPGTRLTVL.

A note on this clonotype: One base away lies a much larger clone, so this may be a sequencing read error. The V call is TRBV5-1, the J call TRBJ1-2; 11 positions agree with TRBD1. The germline V gene has CDR1 SGHRS and CDR2 YFSETQ. The CDR3 runs to 15 residues. The CDR3 loop is CTSSLEGTGGDGYTF. In nucleotides, the CDR3 is TGCACCAGCAGCTTGGAGGGGACAGGGGGGGATGGCTACACCTTC.

This clonotype was observed many times. This chain links TRBV4-1 with TRBJ2-1, with D possibly TRBD2 on 6 matching bases. This CDR3 spans 18 amino acids. Germline CDR1 MGHRA, CDR2 YSYEKL. Trimming took off 3 bases at V and 2 bases at J, with 20 bases between the two ends. Here the CDR3 reads CASSHSRDGSPPYNEQFF. CDR3 bases: TGCGCCAGCAGCCACTCACGGGACGGGAGCCCCCCCTACAATGAGCAGTTCTTC.

This clonotype has ten or more counts. V usage is TRBV28 and J usage is TRBJ1-2, with 7 bases matching TRBD1. Germline CDR1 and CDR2: MDHEN and SYDVKM. V shed 6 bases, J shed 0 bases, and the junction held 7 bases outside the gene matches. The CDR3 is 15 amino acids. CDR3 region: CASRVTGTANYGYTF. DNA of the CDR3: TGTGCCAGCAGGGTGACAGGGACAGCTAACTATGGCTACACCTTC.

The V call is TRBV7-2, the J call TRBJ1-1, with a possible D match to TRBD1 (5 bases). Germline loops: CDR1 SGHTA, CDR2 FQGNSA. V dropped 5 bases and J dropped 4 bases, with 11 bases sitting between them. This CDR3 has 13 residues. The CDR3 reads CASSNQGGTEAFF. Here the CDR3 DNA reads TGTGCCAGCAGCAATCAGGGCGGCACTGAAGCTTTCTTT.

This clonotype was observed at least ten times. V and J are TRBV9 and TRBJ2-5, with D perhaps TRBD1 (6 bases). V lost 2 bases, J lost 2 bases, and 10 bases lay in between. Germline assignment: CDR1 SGDLS and CDR2 YYNGEE. This CDR3 has 14 residues. The CDR3 protein is CASSVDRTQETQYF. The CDR3 bases are TGTGCCAGCAGCGTGGACAGAACGCAAGAGACCCAGTACTTC.